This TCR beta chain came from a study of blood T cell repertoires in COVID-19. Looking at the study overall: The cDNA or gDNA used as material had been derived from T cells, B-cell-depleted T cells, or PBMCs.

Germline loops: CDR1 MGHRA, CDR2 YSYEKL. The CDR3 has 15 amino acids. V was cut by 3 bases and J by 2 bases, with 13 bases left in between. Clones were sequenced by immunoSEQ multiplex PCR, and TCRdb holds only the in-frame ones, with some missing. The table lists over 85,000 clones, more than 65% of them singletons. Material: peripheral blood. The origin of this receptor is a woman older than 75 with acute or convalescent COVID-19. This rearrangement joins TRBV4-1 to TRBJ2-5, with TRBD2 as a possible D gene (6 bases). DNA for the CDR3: TGCGCCAGCAGCCAGAATCTAGCGCCTCAAGAGACCCAGTACTTC. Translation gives CASSQNLAPQETQYF.